These 27 T cell receptor beta chains originate from one sample sequenced in a study of CD8 T cells in Susac syndrome. Random hexamers were used to reverse transcribe an amount of roughly 0.5 to 1 ug RNA. TCRdb recomputed calls from the immunoSEQ multiplex PCR reads with MiXCR, one row per CDR3 protein. Of 150,000 to 200,000 distinct CDR3 sequences listed, 90% to 95% are singletons. Sequencing input: CD4+ T cells from PBMCs. The receptors derive from a human donor with multiple sclerosis.

V gene TRBV30 combines with J gene TRBJ2-2, with D uncertain. The germline CDR1 and CDR2 sequences are GTSNPN and SVGIG (reference sequence). CDR3 length: 12 residues. The ends were cut back, 3 bases at V and 2 bases at J, with 4 bases in the middle. The CDR3 sequence: CAWRTNTGELFF. The CDR3 DNA follows: TGTGCCTGGAGGACAAACACCGGGGAGCTGTTTTTT. Full variable domain (missing parts from reference TRBV30 and TRBJ2-2): SQTIHQWPATLVQPVGSPLSLECTVEGTSNPNLYWYRQAAGRGLQLLFYSVGIGQISSEVPQNLSASRPQDRQFILSSKKLLLSDSGFYLCAWRTNTGELFFGEGSRLTVL.

This rearrangement joins TRBV6-5 to TRBJ2-3; D remains unclear. Trimming removed 2 bases at V and 3 bases at J, with 9 bases between. This CDR3 is 14 amino acids long. Germline V CDR1 and CDR2: MNHEY, SVGAGI. CDR3 protein: CASSYRLPTDTQYF. CDR3 sequence (DNA): TGTGCCAGCAGTTACCGTCTGCCGACAGATACGCAGTATTTT.

This chain links TRBV9 with TRBJ1-4; D may be TRBD1 (5 bases). The V gene's germline CDR1 is SGDLS and CDR2 YYNGEE. The CDR3 runs to 14 residues. Trimming removed 2 bases from V and 4 bases from J, with 9 bases in between. CDR3 DNA: TGTGCCAGCAGCGTGGGGCTAGGTAATGAAAAACTGTTTTTT. Translation: CASSVGLGNEKLFF. Variable domain in full (rest from reference TRBV9 and TRBJ1-4): DSGVTQTPKHLITATGQRVTLRCSPRSGDLSVYWYQQSLDQGLQFLIQYYNGEERAKGNILERFSAQQFPDLHSELNLSSLELGDSALYFCASSVGLGNEKLFFGSGTQLSVL.

The chain uses TRBV5-1 and TRBJ2-1, with D tentatively TRBD1 or TRBD2 (5 bases each). The CDR3 is 15 residues long. Per germline, CDR1 SGHRS and CDR2 YFSETQ. V lost 3 bases and J 6 bases, leaving 16 bases between the germline ends. The CDR3 sequence: CASSSPVTGLNEQFF. DNA for the CDR3: TGCGCCAGCAGCTCCCCGGTGACGGGGCTCAATGAGCAGTTCTTC. The full variable domain, with the rest looked up from reference TRBV5-1 and TRBJ2-1, is KAGVTQTPRYLIKTRGQQVTLSCSPISGHRSVSWYQQTPGQGLQFLFEYFSETQRNKGNFPGRFSGRQFSNSRSEMNVSTLELGDSALYLCASSSPVTGLNEQFFGPGTRLTVL.

The chain couples TRBV23-1 to TRBJ2-1; no reliable D call. TRBV23-1 is reported as an ORF; its role is uncertain. The V end was cut by 0 bases, the J end by 4 bases, with 13 bases between. There are 16 residues in the CDR3. CDR3 nucleotides: TGCGCCAGCAGTCAATCCCCAGACGCCGCTTACAATGAGCAGTTCTTC. Its translation is CASSQSPDAAYNEQFF.

This clonotype was counted between two and nine times. This chain uses TRBV2 with TRBJ2-7, with D unresolved. The CDR3 length is 11 residues. V gave up 4 bases and J gave up 3 bases, with 4 bases separating them. Germline CDR1 reads SNHLY; CDR2 reads FYNNEI. CDR3: CASSAGYEQYF. CDR3 nucleotide sequence: TGTGCCAGCAGTGCCGGCTACGAGCAGTACTTC.

The chain recombines TRBV30 with TRBJ1-1; 8 bases are shared with TRBD1. Trimming at V came to 8 bases and at J to 1 base, leaving 6 bases not matched to a gene. The CDR3 runs to 13 residues. Germline CDR1 and CDR2: GTSNPN and SVGIG (reference sequence). The CDR3 loop is CANTGGANTEAFF. The CDR3 DNA sequence: TGTGCCAATACAGGGGGGGCGAACACTGAAGCTTTCTTT.

V gene TRBV2 combines with J gene TRBJ1-6; D not resolved. The CDR3 is 16 amino acids. Germline-derived CDR1 and CDR2 are SNHLY and FYNNEI. The V end lost 5 bases, the J end lost 6 bases, and 17 bases lay between the germline ends. DNA for the CDR3: TGTGCCAGCAGTAGCCTCGGCCGCTCTTTTAATTCACCCCTCCACTTT. It specifies CASSSLGRSFNSPLHF.

This clonotype has just one count. The chain combines TRBV9 with TRBJ2-3; tentatively, D is TRBD2 (6 bases). Trimming removed 2 bases at V and 1 base at J, with 14 bases between. This CDR3 contains 16 residues. Germline-derived CDR1 and CDR2 are SGDLS and YYNGEE. CDR3 bases: TGTGCCAGCAGCGTGAGCTCAACGGGAGGCACAGATACGCAGTATTTT. Residues: CASSVSSTGGTDTQYF.

The CDR3 protein is CASSLGAAGGFQYF. The DNA for the CDR3 is TGTGCCAGCAGTTTGGGGGCAGCGGGAGGATTTCAGTACTTC. The gene calls are TRBV28 and TRBJ2-4; TRBD2 matches at 9 bases. The germline gives CDR1 MDHEN, CDR2 SYDVKM. This CDR3 spans 14 amino acids. The J segment lost 11 bases and the V segment lost 3 bases, leaving 8 bases of the junction unmatched. Based on the CDR3 plus reference TRBV28 and TRBJ2-4, the full variable domain is DVKVTQSSRYLVKRTGEKVFLECVQDMDHENMFWYRQDPGLGLRLIYFSYDVKMKEKGDIPEGYSVSREKKERFSLILESASTNQTSMYLCASSLGAAGGFQYFGAGTRLSVL.

The chain employs TRBV7-8 and TRBJ2-7; a weak D match, TRBD1 (6 bases). Trimming took 6 bases from V and 3 from J, leaving 15 bases between them. The V gene's germline CDR1 is SGHVS and CDR2 FQNEAQ. This CDR3 comprises 14 residues. CDR3 in amino acids: CASSSVGQFYEQYF. Here the CDR3 DNA reads TGTGCCAGCAGTTCGGTCGGACAGTTCTACGAGCAGTACTTC. Variable domain in full (rest from reference TRBV7-8 and TRBJ2-7): GAGVSQSPRYKVAKRGQDVALRCDPISGHVSLFWYQQALGQGPEFLTYFQNEAQLDKSGLPSDRFFAERPEGSVSTLKIQRTQQEDSAVYLCASSSVGQFYEQYFGPGTRLTVT.

This clonotype came up a few times. The rearrangement links TRBV5-1 to TRBJ1-2, with 10 positions matching TRBD1. CDR1 SGHRS and CDR2 YFSETQ come from the germline V gene. The CDR3 is 15 residues long. After removal of 3 bases from V and 5 bases from J, the junction contained 7 bases not matched to a gene. The CDR3: CASSSGTGEKYGYTF. The CDR3 nucleotides are TGCGCCAGCAGCTCGGGGACAGGGGAGAAGTATGGCTACACCTTC.

The chain employs TRBV3-1 and TRBJ2-1; D uncertain. Trimming shortened V by 3 bases and J by 9 bases, and 12 bases separated the two germline ends. The CDR3 sequence is 13 residues long. Germline V lookup: CDR1 LGHDT, CDR2 YNNKEL (reference sequence). The CDR3 DNA sequence: TGTGCCAGCAGCCAGGCTGCCGTGAGTGAGCAGTTCTTC. Its protein is CASSQAAVSEQFF.

The chain carries TRBV5-4 and TRBJ2-1, with 10 bases aligning to TRBD2. CDR1 SGHNT and CDR2 YYREEE come from the germline V gene (reference sequence). The CDR3 runs 15 residues. The ends lost 4 bases at V and 4 bases at J; junction bases unmatched: 5. The CDR3 spells CASSLPSGGYNEQFF. In DNA form, the CDR3 reads TGTGCCAGCAGCCTCCCTAGCGGGGGTTACAATGAGCAGTTCTTC.

The chain has TRBV20-1 and TRBJ1-2; D gene uncertain. V was shortened by 5 bases and J by 8 bases, with 6 bases between the two germline ends. CDR1 DFQATT and CDR2 SNEGSKA come from the germline V gene (reference sequence). This CDR3 has 9 residues. CDR3 coding DNA: TGCAGTGCTCGCGACGGCTACACCTTC. Residues: CSARDGYTF.

The chain couples TRBV19 to TRBJ2-1; the match to TRBD2 covers 8 bases. CDR3 length: 16 residues. The ends lost 2 bases at V and 2 bases at J; junction bases unmatched: 5. Germline CDR1 and CDR2: LNHDA and SQIVND (reference sequence). The CDR3 region has the DNA TGTGCCAGTAGTATAAGCGGGAGACCACCCTACAATGAGCAGTTCTTC. Amino acids: CASSISGRPPYNEQFF. The complete variable domain, with remaining parts taken from reference TRBV19 and TRBJ2-1, reads DGGITQSPKYLFRKEGQNVTLSCEQNLNHDAMYWYRQDPGQGLRLIYYSQIVNDFQKGDIAEGYSVSREKKESFPLTVTSAQKNPTAFYLCASSISGRPPYNEQFFGPGTRLTVL.

The chain carries TRBV3-1 and TRBJ2-3; tentative D call: TRBD1 (5 bases). The germline V gene has CDR1 LGHDT and CDR2 YNNKEL (reference sequence). V dropped 5 bases and J dropped 3 bases, with 12 bases sitting between them. CDR3 size: 14 residues. For the CDR3, the DNA is TGTGCCAGCAGCACCCAAGGGGTAACAGATACGCAGTATTTT. It codes for CASSTQGVTDTQYF.

This clonotype was detected only a few times. The genes are TRBV12-3 or TRBV12-4 and TRBJ2-2; D remains ambiguous. V lost 4 bases and J lost 1, with 4 bases in between. There are 13 residues in the CDR3. The CDR3 DNA is TGTGCCAGCAGTTCTCTGAACACCGGGGAGCTGTTTTTT. This encodes CASSSLNTGELFF.

The V call is TRBV6-6, the J call TRBJ1-4, with 8 bases that match TRBD1. The CDR3 has 14 amino acids. Per the germline V gene, CDR1 is MNHNY and CDR2 is SVGAGI (reference sequence). V was clipped by 6 bases and J by 8 bases; unmatched bases: 8. Here the CDR3 DNA reads TGTGCCAGCAGGCTACCCGGACAGGGCGAAAAACTGTTTTTT. Translated: CASRLPGQGEKLFF.

The chain is built from TRBV5-1 and TRBJ2-5; 9 bases are a match to TRBD2. Trimming removed 5 bases from V and 6 bases from J; junction bases left unmatched: 8. The germline V gene has CDR1 SGHRS and CDR2 YFSETQ. This CDR3 is 14 amino acids long. CDR3 bases: TGCGCCAGCAGTCCCGGGACTAGCTTACAGACCCAGTACTTC. Translating it yields CASSPGTSLQTQYF.

This sequence joins TRBV27 and TRBJ2-1; tentatively, D is TRBD2 (6 bases). V was shortened by 8 bases and J by 8 bases, with 16 bases between the two germline ends. This CDR3 has 13 residues. Germline CDR1 MNHEY, CDR2 SMNVEV (reference sequence). The CDR3 DNA reads as TGTGCCAGCCATTCAGCCGGGGGAGATGAGCAGTTCTTC. This translates into CASHSAGGDEQFF.

J is TRBJ1-1 and V is TRBV12-3 or TRBV12-4; D unresolved. Trimming left V 6 bases short and J 3 bases short, with 8 bases between. CDR3 length equals 12 residues. This chain's CDR3 is CASRTAYTEAFF. CDR3 DNA: TGTGCCAGCAGGACGGCGTACACTGAAGCTTTCTTT.

V usage is TRBV12-3 or TRBV12-4 and J usage is TRBJ2-2; weak D call: TRBD2 (6 bases). V lost 6 bases and J 7 bases, leaving 24 bases between the germline ends. The CDR3 has 17 amino acids. The CDR3 spells CASSSRRSGVKFGELFF. In nucleotides, the CDR3 is TGTGCCAGCAGCTCACGGAGGTCGGGAGTTAAATTCGGGGAGCTGTTTTTT.

The chain combines TRBV6-2 or TRBV6-3 with TRBJ2-7; D is unresolved. Between the trimmed V and J ends, which lost 6 bases and 6 bases, there was a span of 12 bases. The CDR3 runs to 12 residues. Germline V CDR1 and CDR2: MNHEY, SVGEGT. CDR3 protein: CASRLDSSEQYF. The CDR3 DNA sequence: TGTGCCAGCAGACTCGATTCTAGCGAGCAGTACTTC.

The J gene is TRBJ2-1, the V gene TRBV11-2; 11 positions agree with TRBD2. The CDR3 contains 15 residues. The germline V gene encodes CDR1 SGHAT and CDR2 FQNNGV. Unmatched junction bases numbered 5, after V lost 2 bases and J lost 8 bases. CDR3: CASSLFSGRDHEQFF. CDR3 in DNA: TGTGCCAGCAGCTTATTTAGCGGGAGGGACCATGAGCAGTTCTTC.

The chain links TRBV4-3 to TRBJ2-6; no definite D call. This CDR3 region has 18 residues. Germline V gene data show CDR1 as LGHNA and CDR2 as YSLEER. Deletions cut 0 bases from V and 0 bases from J, with 12 bases between. The CDR3 spells CASSQDWVGSSGANVLTF. CDR3 nucleotides: TGCGCCAGCAGCCAAGATTGGGTAGGCAGCTCTGGGGCCAACGTCCTGACTTTC.

The chain links TRBV15 to TRBJ1-5; TRBD1 might be the D (6 bases). The CDR3 has 13 amino acids. Trimming cost V 2 bases and J 6 bases, with 8 bases left between them. Germline V gene lookup returns CDR1 LNHNV and CDR2 YYDKDF (reference sequence). CDR3 DNA sequence: TGTGCCACCAGCAGACAGGGGAGTCAGCCCCAGCATTTT. Amino acid sequence: CATSRQGSQPQHF. Supplemented by reference TRBV15 and TRBJ1-5, the full variable domain reads DAMVIQNPRYQVTQFGKPVTLSCSQTLNHNVMYWYQQKSSQAPKLLFHYYDKDFNNEADTPDNFQSRRPNTSFCFLDIRSPGLGDTAMYLCATSRQGSQPQHFGDGTRLSIL.